The next 15 T cell receptor beta chains were all read from a single sample in a study of blood T cell repertoires in COVID-19. TCRdb keeps only in-frame clones here, not all; method: immunoSEQ multiplex PCR. The table includes some 250,000 clones, around nine tenths detected once. Source material: PBMCs or T cells enriched from blood (not recorded which). The source is a man aged 40-55 years who had recovered from COVID-19.

Only a few counts were recorded for this clone. This sequence joins TRBV13 and TRBJ1-2, with D maybe TRBD1 (5 bases). Trimming took off 5 bases at V and 5 bases at J, with 21 bases between the two ends. There are 16 residues in the CDR3. Per the germline V gene, CDR1 is PRHDT and CDR2 is FYEKMQ (reference sequence). This CDR3 is CASSLAYRQPIYGYTF. The CDR3 DNA reads TGTGCCAGCAGCCTAGCCTACAGGCAACCAATATATGGCTACACCTTC.

The chain employs TRBV6-4 and TRBJ2-2; 7 bases are a match to TRBD1. Germline V gene lookup returns CDR1 MRHNA and CDR2 SNTAGT. The CDR3 totals 16 residues. J gave up 5 bases and V 0 bases, and 6 bases lay outside the gene matches. CDR3 sequence (DNA): TGTGCCAGCAGTGACTCGTCCCGGGACAGTACCGGGGAGCTGTTTTTT. This encodes CASSDSSRDSTGELFF.

This chain connects TRBV11-2 to TRBJ2-1, with a tentative D call TRBD1 (6 bases). V was trimmed by 5 bases and J by 7 bases, leaving 12 bases between them. This CDR3 comprises 13 residues. Germline V gene data show CDR1 as SGHAT and CDR2 as FQNNGV. The CDR3 bases are TGTGCCAGCAGCCCCCCAGGGGCGAATGAGCAGTTCTTC. Its translation: CASSPPGANEQFF.

V and J are TRBV5-5 and TRBJ1-2, with 7 positions matching TRBD1. The V gene's germline CDR1 is SGHKS and CDR2 YYEKEE (reference sequence). V shed 6 bases and J 1 base; nucleotides not matched to a gene: 9. CDR3 length: 15 residues. The CDR3 here is CASNGYRDSNYGYTF. The CDR3 coding sequence is TGTGCCAGCAACGGTTACAGGGACAGTAACTATGGCTACACCTTC.

CDR3 region: CASSQDQIGGGTGWTGELFF. DNA of the CDR3: TGCGCCAGCAGCCAAGATCAGATAGGTGGAGGGACAGGGTGGACCGGGGAGCTGTTTTTT. V is TRBV4-3 and J is TRBJ2-2; TRBD1 matches 9 bases. V trimming: 0 bases; J trimming: 5 bases; junction bases outside the gene matches: 16. The CDR3 covers 20 residues. The germline V gene encodes CDR1 LGHNA and CDR2 YSLEER.

This clone was observed a single time. The V and J genes are TRBV19 and TRBJ2-7; tentatively, D is TRBD1 (8 bases). In germline, CDR1 is LNHDA, CDR2 SQIVND (reference sequence). The length of the CDR3 is 15 residues. V was pared by 3 bases and J by 3 bases, with 15 bases between. The chain's CDR3 is CASSIGQGGNYEQYF. In DNA form, the CDR3 reads TGTGCCAGTAGTATCGGACAGGGAGGGAACTACGAGCAGTACTTC.

This rearrangement joins TRBV5-1 to TRBJ2-1, with 10 bases fitting TRBD1. V lost 2 bases to trimming and J lost 7 bases; unmatched junction nucleotides: 15. CDR3 size: 18 residues. Germline lookup yields CDR1 SGHRS and CDR2 YFSETQ. This CDR3 is CASSFIPPGDRGKNEQFF. DNA of the CDR3: TGCGCCAGCAGCTTTATCCCCCCCGGGGACAGGGGTAAAAATGAGCAGTTCTTC.

The rearrangement links TRBV29-1 to TRBJ1-2; D gene ambiguous. The CDR3 spans 14 residues. From germline, CDR1 is SQVTM and CDR2 ANQGSEA. V lost 4 bases to trimming and J lost 0 bases, with 12 bases between them. Here the CDR3 reads CSVGRRLANYGYTF. Here the CDR3 DNA reads TGCAGCGTTGGGCGGCGGTTGGCTAACTATGGCTACACCTTC.

The rearrangement joins TRBV9 to TRBJ1-3, with D perhaps TRBD1 (5 bases). The CDR3 loop spans 17 amino acids. Trimming removed 3 bases from V and 1 base from J, with 17 bases in between. Looked up from germline, CDR1 is SGDLS and CDR2 is YYNGEE. The CDR3 is CASSASGGGASGNTIYF. The CDR3 nucleotides are TGTGCCAGCAGCGCGAGCGGGGGGGGAGCTTCTGGAAACACCATATATTTT.

The V and J genes are TRBV19 and TRBJ1-5; D unresolved. Between the trimmed V and J ends, which lost 1 base and 9 bases, there was a span of 22 bases. Germline assignment: CDR1 LNHDA and CDR2 SQIVND (reference sequence). The CDR3 runs to 17 residues. CDR3 coding DNA: TGTGCCAGTAGTATAGTGCCTTTAGTTAGCGTAGTAGGGCCCCAGCATTTT. It specifies CASSIVPLVSVVGPQHF.

The chain recombines TRBV7-9 with TRBJ2-1; 8 nucleotides line up with TRBD1. V shed 7 bases, J shed 8 bases, and the junction held 7 bases outside the gene matches. The germline gives CDR1 SEHNR, CDR2 FQNEAQ (reference sequence). The CDR3 has 13 residues. The CDR3 spells CASTGQGHDEQFF. The CDR3 nucleotides read TGTGCCAGCACCGGACAGGGTCACGATGAGCAGTTCTTC.

J is TRBJ2-1 and V is TRBV7-3, with 9 bases lining up with TRBD1. The germline V gene encodes CDR1 SGHTA and CDR2 FQGTGA. V trimming: 3 bases; J trimming: 8 bases; junction bases outside the gene matches: 11. There are 16 residues in the CDR3. The CDR3 loop reads CASSFTGTGIVDEQFF. The CDR3 region has the DNA TGTGCCAGCAGCTTCACCGGGACAGGGATAGTAGATGAGCAGTTCTTC.

The J gene is TRBJ1-3, the V gene TRBV12-3 or TRBV12-4; possible D gene TRBD1, 5 bases. This CDR3 is built from 13 residues. The V and J ends lost 7 bases and 6 bases respectively, with 13 bases between them. In DNA form, the CDR3 reads TGTGCCAGCACCAAAGGGGTAATAAACACCATATATTTT. It codes for CASTKGVINTIYF.

This CDR3 reads CRIQRDYEQYF. CDR3 bases: TGCAGGATACAGCGGGACTACGAGCAGTACTTC. The rearrangement links TRBV20-1 to TRBJ2-7, with 7 bases fitting TRBD2. CDR3 length equals 11 residues. The germline V gene encodes CDR1 DFQATT and CDR2 SNEGSKA (reference sequence).

V gene TRBV3-1 (or the pseudogene TRBV3-2) combines with J gene TRBJ2-1; 14 nucleotides line up with TRBD2. The CDR3 runs 19 residues. J gave up 4 bases and V 1 base, and 9 bases lay outside the gene matches. CDR1 is LGHDT and CDR2 is YNNKEL in the germline V gene (reference sequence). The CDR3: CASSQVRTSGRKPYNEQFF. DNA of the CDR3: TGTGCCAGCAGCCAAGTTAGGACTAGCGGGAGGAAACCTTACAATGAGCAGTTCTTC.